The clone carrying this TCR beta chain was seen more than once but under ten times. The sample is drawn from a study of blood T cell repertoires in COVID-19. Study summary: Samples of COVID-19 (acute and convalescent) were obtained from the United States, Italy and Spain. PBMCs, B-cell-depleted T cells, or T cells were the source of the cDNA or gDNA that made up the material.

V lost 1 base and J 3 bases, leaving 14 bases between the germline ends. CDR1 is SGHDT and CDR2 is YYEEEE in the germline V gene. The CDR3 contains 15 residues. Per the original methods: Amplified reference gene primers provided the basis for estimating nucleated cell counts. Here immunoSEQ multiplex PCR was the method, and the copy in TCRdb shows in-frame clones only, minus some. V, J and clone size are taken as reported in that table, and D and trimming were inferred from the DNA itself. The table includes some 300,000 clones, less than 90% detected once. Seattle's enrolled individuals joined amid active infection and were then monitored longitudinally.

Sequenced: peripheral blood. This sequence was found in a woman aged 70-85 years with COVID-19, enrolled during active disease. The rearrangement joins TRBV5-6 to TRBJ2-7, with D perhaps TRBD1 (6 bases). The CDR3 region has the DNA TGTGCCAGCAGCTTGACGAGGGGACAATACTACGAGCAGTACTTC. Encoded protein: CASSLTRGQYYEQYF.